Sequencing of this T cell receptor beta chain was carried out in a study of cytomegalovirus exposure and HLA in healthy donors. General study results and limits: As immune exposure information, only CMV serostatus was available.

CDR1 is SEHNR and CDR2 is FQNEAQ in the germline V gene (reference sequence). The V end lost 5 bases, the J end lost 4 bases, and 8 bases lay between the germline ends. This CDR3 has 12 amino acids. Primers included in the PCR were 60 Vbeta and 13 Jbeta primers. The repertoire was sequenced with immunoSEQ multiplex PCR; TCRdb's copy has only in-frame clones and lacks some. The data contain roughly 80,000 clones, 70% to 80% of them seen just once; the ten biggest clones take up around 3.1%. Each donor's status was that of a healthy bone marrow donor. Remarks on this clone: Its antigen is currently unknown.

V is TRBV7-9 and J is TRBJ1-1; no clear D gene. Sequencing was carried out using PBMCs. The clonotype originates from a man aged 50 to 60 in good health and CMV-seropositive. The CDR3 here is CASSPPPTEAFF. DNA of the CDR3: TGTGCCAGCAGCCCCCCTCCCACTGAAGCTTTCTTT.